This TCR beta chain was recovered during a study of T cells in Graves' hyperthyroidism and ophthalmopathy. Study as a whole: Pretreatment peripheral blood was obtained at initial diagnosis.

Amplification yielded TCR beta CDR3 regions, with RNA transcripts as the source. Primed by the HTBI set, a first-round RT-PCR was run on the TCR CDR3. MiXCR, run by TCRdb on the multiplex PCR reads, gives a single entry per CDR3 protein. This table holds about 500,000 distinct CDR3 sequences, around 17% found once. In its sample, this clonotype was seen many times. What it recognizes is unknown. Findings and limits, study-wide: The blood repertoire included most of the expanded thyroid clonotypes above 0.001.

J gave up 1 base and V 6 bases, and 1 base lay outside the gene matches. The CDR3 is 14 residues long. Germline-derived CDR1 and CDR2 are SNHLY and FYNNEI. The sample consisted of blood. The gene calls are TRBV2 and TRBJ2-5, with TRBD2 matching over 11 bases. This sequence was found in a woman between 18 and 30 years old with Graves' hyperthyroidism. CDR3 coding DNA: TGTGCCAGCAGGGGGACTAGCGGCCAAGAGACCCAGTACTTC. Protein sequence: CASRGTSGQETQYF.